A selection of T cell receptor beta chains follows, all from one sample in a study of T cells after yellow fever vaccination. MiXCR, applied by TCRdb to the 5' RACE reads, yields one record per CDR3 protein. The sample lists some 290,000 distinct CDR3 sequences, about 10% occurring once. Sequencing was performed on CD4+ T cells sorted from PBMCs, taken 45 days after the yellow fever booster vaccination. The receptor source for this set is a man aged 18 to 30 who received the YFV17D yellow fever vaccine. Each CDR3 is given with its conserved first and last residue. D genes are given only for firm matches. Rows may omit the clone size; those that give it use once, few, many or a size class.

J: TRBJ1-1
V: TRBV28
length: 14
size: .
D: .
DNA: TGTGCCAGCACCGGGGCGCAGTTGAACACTGAAGCTTTCTTT
CDR3: CASTGAQLNTEAFF

J: TRBJ2-1
V: TRBV27
length: 12
size: .
D: .
DNA: TGTGCCAGCAGTGGCGTGGGGGGCAAGCAGTTCTTC
CDR3: CASSGVGGKQFF

J: TRBJ1-2
V: TRBV11-2
length: 13
size: .
D: .
DNA: TGTGCCAGCAGCCTGAGGCAGTTCTATGGCTACACCTTC
CDR3: CASSLRQFYGYTF

J: TRBJ2-5
V: TRBV6-5
length: 14
size: few
D: TRBD1
DNA: TGTGCCAGCAGTTTACGACAGGGACCGGTGACCCAGTACTTC
CDR3: CASSLRQGPVTQYF

J: TRBJ2-5
V: TRBV5-1
length: 14
size: few
D: .
DNA: TGCGCCAGCAGCCTCAGACCACTCCAAGAGACCCAGTACTTC
CDR3: CASSLRPLQETQYF

J: TRBJ1-4
V: TRBV5-1
length: 16
size: few
D: TRBD1
DNA: TGCGCCAGCAGCCTAGGACAGGGGGCAACTAATGAAAAACTGTTTTTT
CDR3: CASSLGQGATNEKLFF

J: TRBJ1-2
V: TRBV12-3/TRBV12-4
length: 14
size: few
D: TRBD1
DNA: TGTGCCAGCCTACCCACAGGGGGTACCTATGGCTACACCTTC
CDR3: CASLPTGGTYGYTF

J: TRBJ1-1
V: TRBV18
length: 15
size: .
D: .
DNA: TGTGCCAGCTCACTAACCACGGCAGGGACCACTGAAGCTTTCTTT
CDR3: CASSLTTAGTTEAFF

J: TRBJ2-5
V: TRBV20-1
length: 14
size: few
D: TRBD2
DNA: TGCAGTGCTAAGTTAGCGGGGGGTAGGGAGACCCAGTACTTC
CDR3: CSAKLAGGRETQYF

J: TRBJ1-1
V: TRBV7-2
length: 13
size: few
D: TRBD1
DNA: TGTGCCAGCAGCAAGACAGGGATCCCTGAAGCTTTCTTT
CDR3: CASSKTGIPEAFF

J: TRBJ2-6
V: TRBV7-2
length: 19
size: .
D: .
DNA: TGTGCCAGCATCCCCACGCGGGGACTGTCGAGCTCTGGGGCCAACGTCCTGACTTTC
CDR3: CASIPTRGLSSSGANVLTF

J: TRBJ1-3
V: TRBV7-9
length: 17
size: .
D: .
DNA: TGTGCCAGCAGCTTAGATGTTGTAACCCTCTCTGGAAACACCATATATTTT
CDR3: CASSLDVVTLSGNTIYF